This T cell receptor (beta chain) derives from a study of blood T cell repertoires in COVID-19. Libraries were prepared by immunoSEQ multiplex PCR; TCRdb keeps only in-frame clonotypes and omits some of them. The sample records tens of thousands of clones, around 88% being singletons. The CDR3 length is 15 residues. Trimming took 6 bases from V and 8 from J; bases not matched to a gene: 14. CDR1 and CDR2 (germline): MNHEY, SMNVEV (reference sequence). The V gene is TRBV27, the J gene TRBJ2-3; 7 nucleotides match TRBD2. The specimen sequenced was peripheral blood. The sequence was collected from a human donor in a cohort sampled during active COVID-19. CDR3 sequence (DNA): TGTGCCAGCAGGATAGGGCGGGAGCAGAGAGGTACGCAGTATTTT. Amino acid sequence: CASRIGREQRGTQYF.